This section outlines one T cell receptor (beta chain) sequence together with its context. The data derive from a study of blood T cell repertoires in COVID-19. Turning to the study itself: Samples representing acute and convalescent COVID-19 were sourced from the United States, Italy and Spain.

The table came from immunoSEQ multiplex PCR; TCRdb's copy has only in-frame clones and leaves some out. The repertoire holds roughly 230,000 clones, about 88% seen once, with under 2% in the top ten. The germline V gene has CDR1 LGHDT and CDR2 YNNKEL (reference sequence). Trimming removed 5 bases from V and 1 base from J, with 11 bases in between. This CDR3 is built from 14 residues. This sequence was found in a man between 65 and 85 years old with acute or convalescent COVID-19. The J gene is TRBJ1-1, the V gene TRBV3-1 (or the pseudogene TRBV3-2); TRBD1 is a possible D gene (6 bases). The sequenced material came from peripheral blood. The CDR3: CASSFQQGNTEAFF. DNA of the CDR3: TGTGCCAGCAGCTTCCAACAGGGGAACACTGAAGCTTTCTTT.